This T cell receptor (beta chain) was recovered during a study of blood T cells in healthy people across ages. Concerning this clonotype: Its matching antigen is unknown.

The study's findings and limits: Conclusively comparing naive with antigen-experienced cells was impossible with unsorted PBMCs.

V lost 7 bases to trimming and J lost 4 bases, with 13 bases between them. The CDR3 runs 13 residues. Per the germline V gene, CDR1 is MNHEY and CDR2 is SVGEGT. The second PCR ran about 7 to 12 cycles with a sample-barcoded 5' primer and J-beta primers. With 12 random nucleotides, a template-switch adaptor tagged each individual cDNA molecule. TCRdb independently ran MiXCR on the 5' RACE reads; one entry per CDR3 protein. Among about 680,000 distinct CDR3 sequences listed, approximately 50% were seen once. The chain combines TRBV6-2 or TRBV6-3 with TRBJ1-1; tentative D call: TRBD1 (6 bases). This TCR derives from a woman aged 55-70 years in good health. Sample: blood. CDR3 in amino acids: CASMARGSTEAFF. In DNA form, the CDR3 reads TGTGCCAGCATGGCCAGGGGATCCACTGAAGCTTTCTTT.